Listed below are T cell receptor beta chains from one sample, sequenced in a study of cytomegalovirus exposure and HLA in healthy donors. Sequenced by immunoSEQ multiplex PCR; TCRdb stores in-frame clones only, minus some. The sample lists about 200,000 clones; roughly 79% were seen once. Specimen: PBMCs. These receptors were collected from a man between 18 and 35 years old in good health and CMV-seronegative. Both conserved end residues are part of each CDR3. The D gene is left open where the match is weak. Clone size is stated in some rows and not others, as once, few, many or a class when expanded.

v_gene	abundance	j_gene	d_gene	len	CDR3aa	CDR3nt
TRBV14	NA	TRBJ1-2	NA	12	CASSQAGYGYTF	TGTGCCAGCAGCCAAGCCGGGTATGGCTACACCTTC
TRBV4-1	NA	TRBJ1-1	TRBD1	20	CASSGWDRPGTGYKRAEAFF	TGCGCCAGCAGCGGTTGGGATCGGCCCGGGACAGGGTATAAGAGGGCTGAAGCTTTCTTT
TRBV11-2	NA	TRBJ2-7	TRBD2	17	CASSRGLAGGYSYEQYF	TGTGCCAGCAGCCGGGGACTAGCGGGGGGTTACTCCTACGAGCAGTACTTC
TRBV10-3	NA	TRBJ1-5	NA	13	CAISEVRDLPQHF	TGTGCCATCAGTGAGGTCAGGGATCTGCCCCAGCATTTT
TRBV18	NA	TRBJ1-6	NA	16	CASSPTGGGRNSPLHF	TGTGCCAGCTCACCCACTGGGGGGGGACGAAATTCACCCCTCCACTTT
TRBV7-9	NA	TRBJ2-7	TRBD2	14	CASSPGTTSYEQYF	TGTGCCAGCAGTCCCGGGACTACATCCTACGAGCAGTACTTC
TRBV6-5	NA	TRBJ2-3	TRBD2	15	CASLSSAGRTDTQYF	TGTGCCAGCTTGAGCTCAGCGGGGCGCACAGATACGCAGTATTTT
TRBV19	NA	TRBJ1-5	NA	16	CASSRREARSNQPQHF	TGTGCCAGTAGTCGGAGGGAGGCGCGTAGCAATCAGCCCCAGCATTTT
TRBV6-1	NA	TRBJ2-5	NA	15	CASSPPGRGEETQYF	TGTGCCAGCAGTCCCCCAGGTCGGGGAGAAGAGACCCAGTACTTC
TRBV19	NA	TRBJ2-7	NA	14	CASSIVPRGTEQYF	TGTGCCAGTAGTATTGTCCCTAGGGGAACCGAGCAGTACTTC
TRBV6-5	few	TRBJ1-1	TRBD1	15	CASSPRDRGLTEAFF	TGTGCCAGCAGTCCCCGGGACAGGGGGCTCACTGAAGCTTTCTTT
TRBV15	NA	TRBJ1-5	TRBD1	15	CATRIGQARNQPQHF	TGTGCCACCAGGATTGGACAGGCCCGGAATCAGCCCCAGCATTTT
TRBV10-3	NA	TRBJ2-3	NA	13	CAINVLRTDTQYF	TGTGCCATCAATGTACTTCGCACAGATACGCAGTATTTT
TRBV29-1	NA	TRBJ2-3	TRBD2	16	CSLKTSGRSSTDTQYF	TGCAGCCTAAAGACTAGCGGGAGATCTAGCACAGATACGCAGTATTTT
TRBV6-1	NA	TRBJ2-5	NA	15	CASRRVVEGVETQYF	TGTGCCAGCAGGCGCGTTGTGGAGGGCGTAGAGACCCAGTACTTC
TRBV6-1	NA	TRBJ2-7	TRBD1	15	CASSDPRDRTFEQYF	TGTGCCAGCAGTGATCCCCGGGACAGGACTTTCGAGCAGTACTTC
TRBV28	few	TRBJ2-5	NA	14	CASTLGDNQETQYF	TGTGCCAGCACCTTAGGCGACAACCAAGAGACCCAGTACTTC
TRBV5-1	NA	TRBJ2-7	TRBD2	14	CASSPSGEGYEQYF	TGCGCCAGCAGCCCTAGCGGGGAAGGCTACGAGCAGTACTTC
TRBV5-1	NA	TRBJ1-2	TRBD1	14	CASKEDRGLSGYTF	TGCGCCAGCAAGGAGGACAGGGGACTGAGTGGCTACACCTTC
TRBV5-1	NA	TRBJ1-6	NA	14	CASSPDREASPLHF	TGCGCCAGCAGCCCGGACCGGGAGGCTTCACCCCTCCACTTT
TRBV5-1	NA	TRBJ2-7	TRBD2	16	CASSSGLAASSYEQYF	TGCGCCAGCAGCTCTGGACTAGCGGCGAGCTCCTACGAGCAGTACTTC
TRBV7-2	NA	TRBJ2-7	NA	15	CASSLDTRWHSEQYF	TGTGCCAGCAGCTTAGACACCCGTTGGCACAGCGAGCAGTACTTC
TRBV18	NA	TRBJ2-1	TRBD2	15	CASSPPSGAIDEQFF	TGTGCCAGCTCACCGCCCAGCGGGGCCATTGATGAGCAGTTCTTC
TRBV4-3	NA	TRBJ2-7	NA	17	CASSQEWSDGGSYEQYF	TGCGCCAGCAGCCAAGAGTGGTCGGACGGAGGGTCCTACGAGCAGTACTTC
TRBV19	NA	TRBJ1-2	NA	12	CAAVGPNYGYTF	TGTGCCGCGGTGGGGCCTAACTATGGCTACACCTTC
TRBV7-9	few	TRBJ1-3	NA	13	CSSSQSPGNTIYF	TGTTCCAGCAGCCAAAGCCCTGGAAACACCATATATTTT
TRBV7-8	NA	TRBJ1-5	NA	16	CASSLAGRGSNQPQHF	TGTGCCAGCAGCTTAGCGGGCAGGGGTAGCAATCAGCCCCAGCATTTT
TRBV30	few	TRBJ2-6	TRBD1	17	CAWRGGQGAHGANVLTF	TGTGCCTGGAGGGGAGGACAGGGGGCGCATGGGGCCAACGTCCTGACTTTC
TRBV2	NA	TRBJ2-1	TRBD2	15	CASSEAGGPGYEQFF	TGTGCCAGCAGTGAAGCGGGAGGGCCAGGCTATGAGCAGTTCTTC
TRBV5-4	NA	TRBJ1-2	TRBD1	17	CASSTGTGGMLNYGYTF	TGTGCCAGCAGCACCGGGACAGGGGGGATGCTTAACTATGGCTACACCTTC
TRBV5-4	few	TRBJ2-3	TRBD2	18	CASLFLSGGRASTDTQYF	TGTGCCAGCTTATTCCTTAGCGGGGGCCGTGCTAGCACAGATACGCAGTATTTT
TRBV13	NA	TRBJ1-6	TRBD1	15	CASSPGQGSRSPLHF	TGTGCCAGCAGCCCGGGACAGGGAAGCAGATCACCCCTCCACTTT
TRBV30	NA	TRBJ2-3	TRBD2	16	CACVGGGRWSTDTQYF	TGTGCCTGCGTTGGGGGCGGGAGGTGGAGCACAGATACGCAGTATTTT
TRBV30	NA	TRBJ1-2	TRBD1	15	CAWSPPGLRTGDYTF	TGTGCCTGGAGCCCCCCCGGACTAAGGACAGGAGACTACACCTTC
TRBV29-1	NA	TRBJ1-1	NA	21	CSVAVRPVDPTGLVGNTEAFF	TGCAGCGTTGCCGTACGGCCGGTGGATCCCACAGGGTTAGTGGGGAACACTGAAGCTTTCTTT
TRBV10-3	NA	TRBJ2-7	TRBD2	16	CAISGGGIRSSYEQYF	TGTGCCATCAGTGGGGGGGGGATCAGGAGCTCCTACGAGCAGTACTTC
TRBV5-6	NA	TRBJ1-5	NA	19	CASSSGGGRGLNSNQPQHF	TGTGCCAGCAGCTCGGGGGGGGGCCGGGGATTAAATAGCAATCAGCCCCAGCATTTT
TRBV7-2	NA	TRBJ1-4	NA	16	CASSLGQGIVNEKLFF	TGTGCCAGCAGCTTAGGTCAGGGGATAGTTAATGAAAAACTGTTTTTT
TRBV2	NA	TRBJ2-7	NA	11	CASSEADEQYF	TGTGCCAGCAGTGAAGCCGACGAGCAGTACTTC
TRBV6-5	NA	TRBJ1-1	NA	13	CASSYSGHVEAFF	TGTGCCAGCAGTTACTCCGGACACGTTGAAGCTTTCTTT
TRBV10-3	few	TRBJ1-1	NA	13	CALRWGENTEAFF	TGTGCCCTCCGTTGGGGGGAGAACACTGAAGCTTTCTTT
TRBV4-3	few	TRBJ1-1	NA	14	CASSHGESLTEAFF	TGCGCCAGCAGCCACGGGGAAAGTCTCACTGAAGCTTTCTTT
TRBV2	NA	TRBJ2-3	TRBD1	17	CASSDTRTGGGTDTQYF	TGTGCCAGCAGTGACACGCGGACAGGGGGAGGCACAGATACGCAGTATTTT
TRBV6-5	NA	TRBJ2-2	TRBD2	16	CASSYLAGGSTGELFF	TGTGCCAGCAGTTATCTAGCGGGAGGATCGACCGGGGAGCTGTTTTTT
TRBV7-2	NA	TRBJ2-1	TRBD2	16	CASSFPAGGSYNEQFF	TGTGCCAGCAGCTTTCCAGCGGGGGGATCCTACAATGAGCAGTTCTTC
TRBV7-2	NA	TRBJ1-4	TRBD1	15	CASSLETGRGEKLFF	TGTGCCAGCAGCCTCGAGACAGGGCGAGGTGAAAAACTGTTTTTT
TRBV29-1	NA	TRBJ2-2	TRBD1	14	CSVLKTGMAGELFF	TGCAGCGTTCTCAAGACAGGGATGGCCGGGGAGCTGTTTTTT
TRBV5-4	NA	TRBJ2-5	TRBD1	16	CASSLGDRGFLETQYF	TGTGCCAGCAGCCTAGGGGACAGGGGTTTTCTAGAGACCCAGTACTTC
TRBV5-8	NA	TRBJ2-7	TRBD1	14	CASSAGQGWDEQYF	TGTGCCAGCAGCGCGGGACAGGGGTGGGACGAGCAGTACTTC
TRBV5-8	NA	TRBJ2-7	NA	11	CASSLGYEQYF	TGTGCCAGCAGCTTGGGCTACGAGCAGTACTTC
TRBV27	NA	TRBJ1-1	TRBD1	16	CASSSINRGRNTEAFF	TGTGCCAGCAGTTCCATCAACAGGGGGCGGAACACTGAAGCTTTCTTT
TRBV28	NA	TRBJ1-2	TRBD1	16	CASGPVYRGANYGYTF	TGTGCCAGCGGACCCGTCTACAGGGGAGCTAACTATGGCTACACCTTC
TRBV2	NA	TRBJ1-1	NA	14	CASRETEVSTEAFF	TGTGCCAGCAGGGAGACAGAGGTGAGCACTGAAGCTTTCTTT
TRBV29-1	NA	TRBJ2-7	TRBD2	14	CSVELAGGRYEQYF	TGCAGCGTTGAATTAGCGGGAGGCCGCTACGAGCAGTACTTC
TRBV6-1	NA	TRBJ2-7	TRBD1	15	CASLLWDRLTYEQYF	TGTGCCAGTTTACTTTGGGACAGACTTACCTACGAGCAGTACTTC